Many counts were recorded for the clone carrying this T cell receptor (beta chain). Its target is unknown. This sample stems from a study of T cells in Graves' hyperthyroidism and ophthalmopathy. Study-wide results and limits: A 13 V-J signature model discriminated ophthalmopathy versus stable hyperthyroidism.

The authors obtained PBMCs from over 7.5 ml of fresh peripheral blood. TCR beta CDR3 sequences were amplified from RNA transcripts. In the first-round RT-PCR of the TCR CDR3, the HTBI primer set was used. Using its own MiXCR run on the multiplex PCR reads, TCRdb lists one record per CDR3 protein. This sample carries some 350,000 distinct CDR3 sequences, approximately 14% of them seen once, and the ten largest clones take roughly a quarter. The CDR3 spans 14 residues. Per the germline V gene, CDR1 is SNHLY and CDR2 is FYNNEI. The V gene end was trimmed by 8 bases and the J gene end by 0 bases; junction bases not matched to a gene: 4.

The source of this sequence is a woman aged 18-30 years with Graves' hyperthyroidism that later progressed to Graves' ophthalmopathy. This chain uses TRBV2 with TRBJ2-1; 7 positions match TRBD2. The sequenced material came from blood. In DNA, the CDR3 is TGTGCCAGCCAAGCGGGAAGCTCCTACAATGAGCAGTTCTTC. Amino acids: CASQAGSSYNEQFF.